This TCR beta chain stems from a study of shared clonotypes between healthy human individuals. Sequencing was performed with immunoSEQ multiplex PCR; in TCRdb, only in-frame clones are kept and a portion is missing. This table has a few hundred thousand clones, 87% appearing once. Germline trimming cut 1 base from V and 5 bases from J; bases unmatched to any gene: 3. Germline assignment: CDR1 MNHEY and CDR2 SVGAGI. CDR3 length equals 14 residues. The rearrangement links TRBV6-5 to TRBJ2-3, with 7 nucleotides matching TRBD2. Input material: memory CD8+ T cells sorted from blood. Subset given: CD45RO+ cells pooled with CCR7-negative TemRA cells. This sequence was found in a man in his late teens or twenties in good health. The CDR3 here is CASSYLAGVDTQYF. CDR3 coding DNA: TGTGCCAGCAGTTACTTGGCGGGAGTAGATACGCAGTATTTT.